This TCR beta chain was obtained from a study of blood T cells in healthy people across ages. General study findings and limits: Donor CMV status was unknown, possibly confounding expanded clonotype changes.

A J-beta primer mix and a sample-barcoded 5' primer were used in a second PCR of about 7 to 12 cycles. Tags on each cDNA molecule came from a template-switch adaptor with 12 random nucleotides. TCRdb fed the 5' RACE reads into MiXCR, producing one record per CDR3 protein. Of under 2 million distinct CDR3 sequences listed, about 35% are singletons. Comment on this clonotype: As yet, its antigen is unknown. The junction differs from germline at one of its ends, possibly a read error.

The sequence derives from a woman aged 25-40 years in good health. The sequencing input was blood.

CDR3 bases: TGCAATGCTAGAGAAAAGAGGGAGTGGAGACAGGGGCTTCAAGAGACCCAGTACTTC. This sequence encodes CNAREKREWRQGLQETQYF. V and J are TRBV20-1 and TRBJ2-7; 8 bases agree with TRBD1. Judging by the DNA end, TRBJ2-5 fits better; the J call may be wrong. The CDR3 contains 19 residues. Germline V gives CDR1 DFQATT, CDR2 SNEGSKA (reference sequence).